Each of the 9 T cell receptor beta chains below was sequenced from the same sample in a study of blood T cell repertoires in COVID-19. The repertoire was sequenced with immunoSEQ multiplex PCR; TCRdb's copy has only in-frame clones and lacks some. The data show under 300,000 clones, with about nine tenths seen just once and approximately 12% held by the top ten. Material: peripheral blood. The origin of the receptors is a woman aged 30 to 39 with COVID-19, enrolled during active disease.

For this clone: The identical CDR3 is also encoded by other nucleotide sequences in the sample. This CDR3 is CASSFWDRREETQYF. The DNA of the CDR3 is TGTGCCAGCAGCTTTTGGGACAGGAGGGAAGAGACCCAGTACTTC. The rearrangement joins TRBV5-4 to TRBJ2-5, with 8 positions matching TRBD1. V lost 2 bases to trimming and J lost 3 bases; unmatched junction nucleotides: 6. The length of the CDR3 is 15 residues. Germline V lookup: CDR1 SGHNT, CDR2 YYREEE (reference sequence). The full variable domain, with the rest looked up from reference TRBV5-4 and TRBJ2-5, is ETGVTQSPTHLIKTRGQQVTLRCSSQSGHNTVSWYQQALGQGPQFIFQYYREEENGRGNFPPRFSGLQFPNYSSELNVNALELDDSALYLCASSFWDRREETQYFGPGTRLLVL.

The CDR3 spells CASSLAVQAGGFQETQYF. For the CDR3, the DNA is TGTGCCAGCAGCTTAGCCGTTCAAGCGGGGGGTTTCCAAGAGACCCAGTACTTC. The V call is TRBV7-9, the J call TRBJ2-5, with TRBD2 identical over 9 bases. This CDR3 region has 18 residues. V shed 0 bases and J 1 base; nucleotides not matched to a gene: 9. CDR1 SEHNR and CDR2 FQNEAQ come from the germline V gene (reference sequence).

This clone was found a few times. The rearrangement links TRBV5-1 to TRBJ1-1, with 9 bases fitting TRBD1. Looked up from germline, CDR1 is SGHRS and CDR2 is YFSETQ. V lost 1 base to trimming and J lost 3 bases; unmatched junction nucleotides: 7. The CDR3 totals 16 residues. CDR3 in DNA: TGCGCCAGCAGCTTGACAGGGGGCCACAGTTACACTGAAGCTTTCTTT. Translating gives CASSLTGGHSYTEAFF.

The chain has TRBV6-5 and TRBJ1-5, with D hard to call. V was clipped by 6 bases and J by 2 bases, with 14 bases between them. CDR3 length equals 15 residues. From germline, CDR1 is MNHEY and CDR2 SVGAGI. DNA of the CDR3: TGTGCCAGCAGGGGGAGAGGGATTGGCAATCAGCCCCAGCATTTT. Encoded protein: CASRGRGIGNQPQHF.

The table lists this clone with a count of one. J is TRBJ2-3 and V is TRBV28, with D possibly TRBD1 on 6 matching bases. Germline CDR1 is MDHEN and CDR2 is SYDVKM. Trimming shortened V by 7 bases and J by 2 bases, and 16 bases separated the two germline ends. The length of the CDR3 is 15 residues. The CDR3 region is CASTAGVGYTDTQYF. CDR3 nucleotide sequence: TGTGCCAGCACCGCAGGGGTAGGCTACACAGATACGCAGTATTTT.

The rearrangement uses TRBV5-4 and TRBJ2-5; 7 nucleotides align to TRBD1. Per germline, CDR1 SGHNT and CDR2 YYREEE (reference sequence). The J segment lost 5 bases and the V segment lost 4 bases, leaving 5 bases of the junction unmatched. CDR3 length equals 13 residues. The CDR3 is CASSITGVETQYF. DNA of the CDR3: TGTGCCAGCAGCATTACAGGGGTGGAGACCCAGTACTTC.

The CDR3 DNA reads as TGTGCCAGCAGCATCCTAGCCGTCCACGAGCAGTACTTC. Its protein is CASSILAVHEQYF. This chain uses TRBV6-5 with TRBJ2-7; D may be TRBD2 (5 bases). Between the trimmed V and J ends, which lost 6 bases and 5 bases, there was a span of 14 bases. Germline CDR1 reads MNHEY; CDR2 reads SVGAGI. This CDR3 has 13 residues.

CDR3 sequence reads: CASISRGGEYEKLFF. CDR3 nucleotides: TGTGCCAGCATAAGCAGGGGAGGGGAATATGAAAAACTGTTTTTT. The chain recombines TRBV28 with TRBJ1-4; a possible D gene is TRBD1 (6 bases). Germline V gene lookup returns CDR1 MDHEN and CDR2 SYDVKM. This CDR3 has 15 amino acids. Trimming removed 7 bases at V and 6 bases at J, with 18 bases between.

This chain uses TRBV28 with TRBJ2-7; a possible D gene is TRBD1 (6 bases). V lost 6 bases to trimming and J lost 3 bases, with 12 bases between them. There are 13 residues in the CDR3. Per the germline V gene, CDR1 is MDHEN and CDR2 is SYDVKM. CDR3 in amino acids: CASSLTGFYEQYF. The CDR3 DNA is TGTGCCAGCAGCTTGACAGGCTTCTACGAGCAGTACTTC.